Each of the 29 T cell receptor beta chains below was sequenced from the same sample in a study of prognosis after radiotherapy for stage I lung cancer (dated by TCRdb to 2020 to 2023). TCRdb lists the instrument as Illumina HiSeq 3000. Two rounds of multiplex PCR were performed to amplify the TCR beta CDR3 region from genomic DNA. In the first round of PCR, primers specific to each TRBV and TRBJ gene were used, and the primer sequences are filed in Chinese patent CN105087789A. TCRdb handled the public reads itself, with Q25 trimming in fastp and clone calling in MiXCR, and kept productive beta chains. Entries that share a CDR3 protein sequence are merged under the most common genes and DNA. The sample records approximately 35,000 distinct CDR3 sequences, around 30% of which are singletons. The top ten constitute less than 30% of the sample. The specimen was PBMCs, collected before or after stereotactic body radiation therapy (not recorded which). The receptors shown here come from a donor over 45 with non-small cell lung cancer.

The chain joins TRBV5-1 to TRBJ2-3, with a weak D call TRBD2 (5 bases). Germline CDR1 SGHRS, CDR2 YFSETQ. This CDR3 is 15 amino acids long. Trimming cost V 3 bases and J 3 bases, with 14 bases left between them. In DNA form, the CDR3 reads TGCGCCAGCAGCTCCGGACTGATATCAACAGATACGCAGTATTTT. This gives the protein CASSSGLISTDTQYF. The whole variable domain, filled in from reference TRBV5-1 and TRBJ2-3, reads KAGVTQTPRYLIKTRGQQVTLSCSPISGHRSVSWYQQTPGQGLQFLFEYFSETQRNKGNFPGRFSGRQFSNSRSEMNVSTLELGDSALYLCASSSGLISTDTQYFGPGTRLTVL.

Concerning this clonotype itself: A single base is all that separates this from a far larger clone, so a read error is likely. The chain joins TRBV6-2 or TRBV6-3 to TRBJ2-3; 9 nucleotides align to TRBD2. Losses at the gene ends were 2 bases for V and 0 bases for J; bases not matched to a gene: 9. CDR3 size: 18 residues. Per germline, CDR1 MNHEY and CDR2 SVGEGT. CDR3 amino acids: CASSYTGNSGGSTDTQYF. In nucleotides, the CDR3 is TGTGCCAGCAGTTACACTGGCAACAGCGGGGGGAGCACAGATACGCAGTATTTT.

Regarding this clonotype: Relative to the germline gene, one junction end is altered; a read error may explain this. The chain combines TRBV28 with TRBJ2-1, with 8 nucleotides matching TRBD2. CDR1 and CDR2 from the germline V gene are MDHEN and SYDVKM. The CDR3 spans 16 residues. The CDR3 DNA is TGTGCCAGAAGTCCCTACAGCGGGGGAATATACAATGAGCAGTTATTC. Amino acids: CARSPYSGGIYNEQLF.

This clonotype appeared a few times. V is TRBV7-2 and J is TRBJ1-2; D is perhaps TRBD1 (5 bases). Trimming removed 1 base at V and 4 bases at J, with 10 bases between. CDR1 SGHTA and CDR2 FQGNSA come from the germline V gene. This CDR3 spans 14 amino acids. CDR3 in amino acids: CASSLEDNGYGYTF. The DNA for the CDR3 is TGTGCCAGCAGCTTAGAGGACAACGGCTATGGCTACACCTTC.

This clonotype was detected many times. At one end the junction does not follow the germline gene, possibly because of a read error. The rearrangement uses TRBV5-1 and TRBJ2-5, with 8 bases identical to TRBD1. This CDR3 contains 14 residues. Per the germline V gene, CDR1 is SGHRS and CDR2 is YFSETQ. CDR3 sequence (DNA): TGCGCCAGCAGCGAGTTCACGGACAGGGATGGGAGAGACTTC. It encodes CASSEFTDRDGRDF.

Within the sample, this clonotype is medium-sized (0.01 to 0.1%). This chain uses TRBV6-1 with TRBJ1-2; D is possibly TRBD1 (6 bases). Germline V gives CDR1 MNHNS, CDR2 SASEGT. The CDR3 sequence is 14 residues long. V dropped 1 base and J dropped 5 bases, with 11 bases sitting between them. The chain's CDR3 is CASSEGQGPYGYTF. The CDR3 DNA follows: TGTGCCAGCAGTGAAGGGCAGGGGCCTTATGGCTACACCTTC.

This clonotype was detected many times. This rearrangement joins TRBV2 to TRBJ2-3; TRBD2 matches at 12 bases. Germline trimming cut 5 bases from V and 8 bases from J; bases unmatched to any gene: 8. This CDR3 contains 15 residues. CDR1 and CDR2 (germline): SNHLY, FYNNEI. In DNA, the CDR3 is TGTGCCAGCAGTAGAGAGCGGGGACTAGCGGGTACGCAGTATTTT. It is translated as CASSRERGLAGTQYF.

As for this clonotype: A clone one base away is much larger, so this may be a read error. The J gene is TRBJ1-1, the V gene TRBV6-2 or TRBV6-3; 7 nucleotides agree with TRBD1. The CDR3 runs 14 residues. CDR1 and CDR2 from the germline V gene are MNHEY and SVGEGT. J was trimmed by 2 bases and V by 6 bases; bases with no gene match: 6. CDR3 sequence reads: CASRNTGVNTEAFF. CDR3 in DNA: TGTGCCAGCAGAAATACAGGGGTCAACACTGAAGCTTTCTTT.

This clonotype was detected ten times or more. The rearrangement uses TRBV9 and TRBJ2-2; 7 positions agree with TRBD2. The CDR3 extends over 17 amino acids. J was trimmed by 1 base and V by 1 base; bases with no gene match: 7. Germline values: CDR1 SGDLS, CDR2 YYNGEE. CDR3 in amino acids: CASSVHGGGVNTGELFF. CDR3 in DNA: TGTGCCAGCAGCGTACACGGTGGGGGGGTGAACACCGGGGAGCTGTTTTTT.

In the case of this clonotype: With a far larger clone one base away, a read error is the likely cause. V is TRBV6-4 and J is TRBJ1-3, with a weak D call TRBD1 (6 bases). The CDR3 spans 14 residues. Germline V gene data show CDR1 as MRHNA and CDR2 as SNTAGT. The CDR3 coding sequence is TGTGCCAGCAGTTACGGGGGCTCTGTAAACACCATATATTTT. Residues: CASSYGGSVNTIYF.

This clonotype was recorded at least ten times. The chain recombines TRBV14 with TRBJ2-7; TRBD2 matches 8 bases. This CDR3 region has 13 residues. Germline V gives CDR1 SGHDN, CDR2 FVKESK. J gave up 2 bases and V 4 bases, and 1 base lay outside the gene matches. CDR3 amino acids: CASSPGLAYEQYF. CDR3 coding DNA: TGTGCCAGCAGCCCGGGACTAGCCTACGAGCAGTACTTC.

The rearrangement links TRBV24-1 to TRBJ2-7; 10 bases match TRBD1. Trimming took 4 bases from V and 6 from J; bases not matched to a gene: 11. Germline loops: CDR1 KGHDR, CDR2 SFDVKD. The CDR3 covers 16 residues. This chain's CDR3 is CATSDSSGTGAFEQYF. DNA of the CDR3: TGTGCCACCAGTGACTCCTCCGGGACAGGGGCCTTCGAGCAGTACTTC.

About this clonotype: A much larger clone lies one base from this, so it may be a read error. The V and J genes are TRBV5-4 and TRBJ2-7, with TRBD1 matching over 7 bases. CDR3 length: 13 amino acids. The germline gives CDR1 SGHNT, CDR2 YYREEE (reference sequence). In DNA, the CDR3 is TGTGCCAGCAGCTTGGGACAGGGCTACGAGCTGTACTTC. Its protein product is CASSLGQGYELYF.

As for this clonotype: At one boundary the junction diverges from the germline segment, which might be a read error. This sequence joins TRBV5-1 and TRBJ2-7; no definite D call. This CDR3 contains 12 residues. CDR1 is SGHRS and CDR2 is YFSETQ in the germline V gene. The DNA of the CDR3 is TGCACCAGCAGCTTGTCCGGTTACGAGCAGTACTTC. Amino acid sequence: CTSSLSGYEQYF.

This clonotype was seen at least ten times. The chain recombines TRBV6-1 with TRBJ2-1; 8 bases align to TRBD2. V gave up 6 bases and J gave up 14 bases; unmatched junction bases: 12. This CDR3 contains 13 residues. The V gene's germline CDR1 is MNHNS and CDR2 SASEGT. As DNA, the CDR3 is TGTGCCAGCAGCTGGCGGGGGGATTCCCGAGAGTTCTTC. This sequence encodes CASSWRGDSREFF.

This clonotype came up many times. The chain has TRBV6-2 or TRBV6-3 and TRBJ1-1; D may be TRBD1 (6 bases). This CDR3 has 13 residues. V was cut by 3 bases and J by 5 bases, with 10 bases left in between. Germline CDR1 and CDR2: MNHEY and SVGEGT. The CDR3 nucleotides are TGTGCCAGCAGTTATTCCGACAGGACTGAAGCTTTCTTT. This gives the protein CASSYSDRTEAFF.

Ten or more counts support this clonotype. The V and J genes are TRBV6-5 and TRBJ2-7; the match to TRBD1 covers 7 bases. The CDR3 is 16 amino acids. Trimming took 5 bases from V and 4 from J; bases not matched to a gene: 14. Germline CDR1 reads MNHEY; CDR2 reads SVGAGI. The CDR3 sequence: CASSRVPGQMLYEQYF. CDR3 coding DNA: TGTGCCAGCAGTCGAGTCCCGGGACAGATGTTATACGAGCAGTACTTC.

This clonotype was observed at least ten times. This chain joins TRBV5-6 and TRBJ1-4; D is possibly TRBD1 (6 bases). Per germline, CDR1 SGHDT and CDR2 YYEEEE. V was trimmed by 2 bases and J by 8 bases, leaving 13 bases between them. This CDR3 contains 14 residues. The CDR3 DNA reads TGTGCCAGCAGCTTAACAGGGATGGGCGAAAAACTGTTTTTT. It specifies CASSLTGMGEKLFF.

The genes are TRBV10-3 and TRBJ2-1; D is perhaps TRBD1 (6 bases). Germline V gene sequence: CDR1 ENHRY, CDR2 SYGVKD. This CDR3 spans 13 amino acids. The V and J ends lost 6 bases and 9 bases respectively, with 15 bases between them. The CDR3 DNA follows: TGTGCCATCAGACTCTTACAGGGTTCTGAGCAGTTCTTC. It encodes CAIRLLQGSEQFF.

Many counts were recorded for this clonotype. The chain employs TRBV2 and TRBJ2-7; D call uncertain. Trimming left V 7 bases short and J 7 bases short, with 17 bases between. The CDR3 runs to 13 residues. Germline loops: CDR1 SNHLY, CDR2 FYNNEI. CDR3 in amino acids: CASIGHPQREQYF. The CDR3 DNA is TGTGCCAGCATTGGGCACCCCCAGAGGGAGCAGTACTTC.

This clonotype appeared many times. This chain uses TRBV9 with TRBJ1-2, with 7 bases identical to TRBD1. Germline V gene lookup returns CDR1 SGDLS and CDR2 YYNGEE. Trimming took 4 bases from V and 4 from J; bases not matched to a gene: 10. This CDR3 has 15 amino acids. As DNA, the CDR3 is TGTGCCAGCAGCCCCCACTCGGACAGGTTCTATGGCTACACCTTC. Amino acids: CASSPHSDRFYGYTF.

There are many counts of this clonotype. This rearrangement joins TRBV11-2 to TRBJ2-6, with D perhaps matching TRBD2 (5 bases). This CDR3 contains 14 residues. Germline V gives CDR1 SGHAT, CDR2 FQNNGV. The ends were cut back, 5 bases at V and 4 bases at J, with 9 bases in the middle. The CDR3 sequence is CASSGLRGANVLTF. CDR3 bases: TGTGCCAGCAGCGGACTGCGGGGGGCCAACGTCCTGACTTTC.

There are many counts of this clonotype. The chain joins TRBV9 to TRBJ1-1, with D unresolved. This CDR3 has 15 residues. Germline CDR1 reads SGDLS; CDR2 reads YYNGEE. V was trimmed by 0 bases and J by 0 bases, leaving 9 bases between them. CDR3 in amino acids: CASSVAVTLNTEAFF. CDR3 bases: TGTGCCAGCAGCGTAGCTGTGACTTTGAACACTGAAGCTTTCTTT. The full variable domain, with the rest looked up from reference TRBV9 and TRBJ1-1, is DSGVTQTPKHLITATGQRVTLRCSPRSGDLSVYWYQQSLDQGLQFLIQYYNGEERAKGNILERFSAQQFPDLHSELNLSSLELGDSALYFCASSVAVTLNTEAFFGQGTRLTVV.

The chain employs TRBV5-1 and TRBJ1-4; D is unclear. The germline V and J ends were trimmed by 0 bases and 7 bases, with 10 bases remaining between them. CDR3 length: 14 amino acids. Germline values: CDR1 SGHRS, CDR2 YFSETQ. CDR3 loop: CASSLDARSEKLFF. The CDR3 DNA sequence: TGCGCCAGCAGCTTGGATGCCCGTAGTGAAAAACTGTTTTTT.

This clonotype was seen many times. The rearrangement uses TRBV9 and TRBJ2-3; TRBD2 matches at 15 bases. The CDR3 has 16 amino acids. The V segment lost 4 bases and the J segment 6 bases; nucleotides outside the gene matches: 6. The germline CDR1 and CDR2 sequences are SGDLS and YYNGEE. CDR3 sequence reads: CASSPLGLAGGDTQYF. The CDR3 DNA reads as TGTGCCAGCAGCCCCCTTGGACTAGCGGGGGGGGATACGCAGTATTTT.

This clonotype was observed at least ten times. This chain uses TRBV28 with TRBJ1-1; tentatively, D is TRBD1 (6 bases). Germline V gene lookup returns CDR1 MDHEN and CDR2 SYDVKM. The CDR3 runs to 17 residues. V was shortened by 7 bases and J by 6 bases, with 27 bases between the two germline ends. The CDR3 DNA reads as TGTGCCAGCATCACCCCCTCCTTCTACAGGGCGCGCCCTGAAGCTTTCTTT. Residues: CASITPSFYRARPEAFF.

About this clonotype itself: A much larger clone differs from this one at a single base, so this may be a read error. The V gene is TRBV9, the J gene TRBJ2-1, with 9 positions matching TRBD2. The CDR3 runs 14 residues. The V gene end was trimmed by 4 bases and the J gene end by 9 bases; junction bases not matched to a gene: 8. Germline CDR1 is SGDLS and CDR2 is YYNGEE. The CDR3 bases are TGTGCCAGCAGCCGAGGGGCGGGGGGGCTTGAGCAGTTCTTC. Encoded protein: CASSRGAGGLEQFF.

With respect to this clonotype: The junction and the germline gene differ at one end; a read error may be behind it. The V call is TRBV15, the J call TRBJ2-7, with D maybe TRBD2 (5 bases). CDR1 and CDR2 from the germline V gene are LNHNV and YYDKDF (reference sequence). The CDR3 spans 13 residues. Written as DNA, the CDR3 is TGTGTCACCAGAAGAAAAGGGAGCCACGAGCAGTACTTC. Translated, it gives CVTRRKGSHEQYF.

This clonotype was counted at least ten times. The chain couples TRBV7-3 to TRBJ2-6, with unresolved D. The CDR3 consists of 15 residues. Trimming left V 5 bases short and J 0 bases short, with 8 bases between. The germline V gene has CDR1 SGHTA and CDR2 FQGTGA. CDR3 in amino acids: CASSPDISGANVLTF. DNA for the CDR3: TGTGCCAGCAGCCCAGACATCTCTGGGGCCAACGTCCTGACTTTC.